Included here is one T cell receptor beta chain sequence, with context. This specimen belongs to a study of blood T cell repertoires in COVID-19. Study details: The United States, Italy and Spain provided the acute and convalescent COVID-19 samples. The analysed material was cDNA or gDNA that came from T cells, B-cell-depleted T cells, or PBMCs.

Germline CDR1 and CDR2: SEHNR and FQNEAQ (reference sequence). The CDR3 has 16 residues. Unmatched junction bases numbered 10, after V lost 5 bases and J lost 3 bases. In the study's own analysis: Estimates of nucleated cell counts were drawn from the amplification of reference gene primers. Profiled with immunoSEQ multiplex PCR; TCRdb holds only in-frame clones, not every one. For V, J and clone size, that table is used; D and trimming come from the DNA. The table records over 30,000 clones, around 87% of them present only once. V and J are TRBV7-9 and TRBJ2-3; 8 bases are a match to TRBD2. Sequencing was done on a sample of peripheral blood. This sequence originates from a man at least 80 years old with active COVID-19. CDR3 sequence: CASSLRSGGATDTQYF. DNA of the CDR3: TGTGCCAGCAGCCTTCGATCGGGAGGGGCGACAGATACGCAGTATTTT.